Listed below are T cell receptor beta chains from one sample, sequenced in a study of cytomegalovirus exposure and HLA in healthy donors. TCRdb keeps only in-frame clones here, not all; method: immunoSEQ multiplex PCR. The sample shows 120,000 or so clones, around four fifths of them seen only once. Specimen: PBMCs. The receptors here all came from a man aged 18 to 29 in good health and CMV-seropositive. CDR3s include the opening cysteine and the closing phenylalanine or tryptophan. A D gene is named only where the DNA matches it firmly. Part of the rows lack a size; the others show once, few, many or a class for expanded clones.

>.|.|TRBJ2-5|TRBV2
CASLWGPQETQYF
TGTGCCAGCCTTTGGGGGCCGCAAGAGACCCAGTACTTC
>.|.|TRBJ2-3|TRBV7-9
CASSSDITAQYF
TGTGCCAGCAGCTCCGACATTACTGCGCAGTATTTT
>.|.|TRBJ2-2|TRBV5-6
CASTLRQGWNTGELFF
TGTGCCAGCACCCTCCGCCAGGGTTGGAACACCGGGGAGCTGTTTTTT
>TRBD1|.|TRBJ2-3|TRBV11-1
CASGLQGASTDTQYF
TGTGCCAGCGGATTACAGGGGGCGAGCACAGATACGCAGTATTTT
>.|.|TRBJ2-6|TRBV30
CAWIGPGSGANVLTF
TGTGCCTGGATAGGGCCGGGATCTGGGGCCAACGTCCTGACTTTC
>.|few|TRBJ1-4|TRBV7-9
CASSLEPRISNEKLFF
TGTGCCAGCAGCTTAGAACCCAGGATTAGTAATGAAAAACTGTTTTTT
>.|.|TRBJ1-3|TRBV28
CASSATGTGNTIYF
TGTGCCAGCAGTGCCACAGGGACTGGAAACACCATATATTTT
>TRBD1|.|TRBJ1-5|TRBV6-5
CASRSGTGGIQPQHF
TGTGCCAGCAGATCCGGGACAGGGGGCATTCAGCCCCAGCATTTT
>.|once|TRBJ1-2|TRBV6-6
CASSYDGGYDGYTF
TGTGCCAGCAGTTATGATGGGGGGTACGACGGCTACACCTTC
>.|.|TRBJ1-5|TRBV7-9
CASSRHDSNQPQHF
TGTGCCAGCAGCCGACACGATAGCAATCAGCCCCAGCATTTT
>.|.|TRBJ1-1|TRBV20-1
CSTPRGTEAFF
TGCAGTACGCCCCGGGGCACTGAAGCTTTCTTT